This TCR beta chain was identified in a study of human T cells and chemical hapten exposure. Study background: All patients underwent weekly scalp dosing with diphenylcyclopropenone for the full roughly 25-week study.

Details on this clonotype: Its target is not known.

Documented time point: patch test 2, 6 weeks after DPC sensitization. As to treatment: therapeutic diphenylcyclopropenone sensitization with weekly scalp DPC. Donors were 18 to 70-year-old alopecia patients suitable for DPC. Study observations and caveats: Unchanged with DPC sensitization were TCRs above 1 in 1000 frequency.

As the library was built, unique molecular identifiers were attached to individual cDNA molecules. TCRdb used MiXCR to reprocess the RACE reads, holding one entry per CDR3 protein. The sample consists of approximately 350,000 distinct CDR3 sequences, about 6% of them appearing once. The material was whole blood, obtained in connection with sensitization to the hapten diphenylcyclopropenone (DPC). The sequence was collected from a woman aged 18-29 years with alopecia areata. Some clones in this sample may be carry-over from other donors' samples.

DNA for the CDR3: TGTGCCAGCAGCCAAGGACAGGGAGAGCAGTTCTTC. Translating gives CASSQGQGEQFF. The rearrangement joins TRBV6-5 to TRBJ2-1, with TRBD1 identical over 8 bases. Germline CDR1 MNHEY, CDR2 SVGAGI. The CDR3 covers 12 residues. After removal of 6 bases from V and 10 bases from J, the junction contained 5 bases not matched to a gene.